The 20 T cell receptor beta chains below all came from one sample that was sequenced in a study of blood T cell repertoires in COVID-19. The method was immunoSEQ multiplex PCR; TCRdb's version includes in-frame clones alone and lacks a portion of them. The sample includes 350,000 to 400,000 clones, roughly 90% seen only once; the top ten take 0.95% to 1%. Sequenced input: PBMCs or T cells enriched from blood (not recorded which). Source of these receptors: a woman aged 25 to 39 with acute COVID-19.

This clone is a singleton in its sample. This chain joins TRBV9 and TRBJ1-1; D unclear. This CDR3 is built from 14 residues. The germline V gene has CDR1 SGDLS and CDR2 YYNGEE. V gave up 3 bases and J gave up 3 bases, with 12 bases separating them. The CDR3 is CASSARAGYTEAFF. As DNA, the CDR3 is TGTGCCAGCAGCGCGAGGGCCGGGTACACTGAAGCTTTCTTT.

The chain employs TRBV27 and TRBJ1-4, with 9 bases that match TRBD1. V lost 3 bases, J lost 7 bases, and 3 bases stayed unmatched. CDR3 size: 14 residues. Germline CDR1 MNHEY, CDR2 SMNVEV (reference sequence). The CDR3 nucleotides are TGTGCCAGCAGTTTTGGGACAGGGATTGAAAAACTGTTTTTT. Residues: CASSFGTGIEKLFF.

This clone was observed a few times. The chain links TRBV18 to TRBJ2-7; TRBD1 aligns across 7 bases. After removal of 1 base from V and 0 bases from J, the junction contained 3 bases not matched to a gene. The germline CDR1 and CDR2 sequences are KGHSH and LQKENI. This CDR3 is 15 amino acids long. Written as DNA, the CDR3 is TGTGCCAGCTCACCACTACAGGGGCCCTCCTACGAGCAGTACTTC. Amino acid sequence: CASSPLQGPSYEQYF.

V is TRBV5-4 and J is TRBJ1-2; D is perhaps TRBD1 (6 bases). The CDR3 is 13 residues long. V gave up 3 bases and J gave up 4 bases, with 10 bases separating them. The germline V gene encodes CDR1 SGHNT and CDR2 YYREEE (reference sequence). Here the CDR3 reads CASSYGQSYGYTF. CDR3 DNA: TGTGCCAGCAGCTACGGACAGTCCTATGGCTACACCTTC.

The chain carries TRBV5-1 and TRBJ1-1, with TRBD1 as a possible D gene (5 bases). Trimming pared 4 bases from V and 2 bases from J, leaving 18 bases between. CDR3 length equals 16 residues. Germline CDR1 reads SGHRS; CDR2 reads YFSETQ. This CDR3 reads CASSNLDQGINTEAFF. CDR3 in DNA: TGCGCCAGCAGCAATTTAGATCAGGGAATTAACACTGAAGCTTTCTTT.

The rearrangement uses TRBV12-5 and TRBJ1-1; D uncertain. CDR3 length equals 14 residues. V lost 1 base, J lost 3 bases, and 9 bases lay in between. Germline CDR1 and CDR2: LGHNT and FRNRAP. The CDR3 region has the DNA TGTGCTAGTGGTTTGGCGTACGGAGACACTGAAGCTTTCTTT. Translated, it gives CASGLAYGDTEAFF.

This rearrangement joins TRBV3-1 (or the pseudogene TRBV3-2) to TRBJ1-2, with D possibly matching TRBD1 (5 bases). This CDR3 contains 10 residues. Germline V CDR1 and CDR2: LGHDT, YNNKEL (reference sequence). V lost 10 bases, J lost 7 bases, and 10 bases lay in between. The CDR3 DNA reads TGTGCCATCCTGGGGGGTGGCTACACCTTC. It is translated as CAILGGGYTF.

The chain is built from TRBV9 and TRBJ1-3; 7 bases align to TRBD1. The CDR3 is 17 residues long. CDR1 is SGDLS, CDR2 YYNGEE, per germline. V lost 0 bases to trimming and J lost 1 base; unmatched junction nucleotides: 7. CDR3 amino acids: CASSVGQGRLSGNTIYF. CDR3 nucleotide sequence: TGTGCCAGCAGCGTAGGACAGGGACGACTTTCTGGAAACACCATATATTTT.

This chain links TRBV6-5 with TRBJ1-6, with 7 positions matching TRBD1. Per the germline V gene, CDR1 is MNHEY and CDR2 is SVGAGI. V lost 6 bases and J lost 6; bases outside the gene matches: 8. The CDR3 runs 15 residues. The CDR3: CASSPEGASNSPLHF. The CDR3 region has the DNA TGTGCCAGCAGCCCCGAGGGGGCTAGTAATTCACCCCTCCACTTT.

The chain recombines TRBV14 with TRBJ1-5; 7 bases agree with TRBD1. This CDR3 is 12 amino acids long. From germline, CDR1 is SGHDN and CDR2 FVKESK. The V and J ends lost 3 bases and 9 bases, in that order; junction bases with no gene match: 2. The CDR3 is CASSQRTGPQHF. In nucleotides, the CDR3 is TGTGCCAGCAGCCAGAGGACAGGGCCCCAGCATTTT.

The genes are TRBV7-9 and TRBJ2-7; TRBD1 agrees at 8 bases. The J segment lost 3 bases and the V segment lost 8 bases, leaving 3 bases of the junction unmatched. CDR3 length equals 12 residues. The germline CDR1 and CDR2 sequences are SEHNR and FQNEAQ (reference sequence). Here the CDR3 reads CASGTGFYEQYF. For the CDR3, the DNA is TGTGCCAGCGGGACAGGCTTCTACGAGCAGTACTTC. The full variable domain, in which reference TRBV7-9 and TRBJ2-7 provide the parts outside the CDR3, is DTGVSQNPRHKITKRGQNVTFRCDPISEHNRLYWYRQTLGQGPEFLTYFQNEAQLEKSRLLSDRFSAERPKGSFSTLEIQRTEQGDSAMYLCASGTGFYEQYFGPGTRLTVT.

This clone appeared a single time. V and J are TRBV19 and TRBJ1-5; D is unclear. This CDR3 has 16 amino acids. With 1 base removed from V and 1 base from J, the gap between germline ends came to 11 bases. CDR1 is LNHDA, CDR2 SQIVND, per germline (reference sequence). CDR3 residues: CASSIVQQLSNQPQHF. As DNA, the CDR3 is TGTGCCAGTAGTATAGTTCAACAGTTAAGCAATCAGCCCCAGCATTTT.

The J gene is TRBJ1-1, the V gene TRBV10-3; the match to TRBD1 covers 8 bases. The CDR3 runs 12 residues. CDR1 and CDR2 from the germline V gene are ENHRY and SYGVKD. Trimming cost V 8 bases and J 1 base; bases outside gene matches: 0. Written as DNA, the CDR3 is TGTGCCATCGGACAGGGGAACACTGAAGCTTTCTTT. Translated: CAIGQGNTEAFF.

This sequence joins TRBV7-9 and TRBJ1-1; D is unclear. This CDR3 has 13 amino acids. V lost 5 bases to trimming and J lost 7 bases, with 14 bases between them. Germline-derived CDR1 and CDR2 are SEHNR and FQNEAQ (reference sequence). The CDR3 coding sequence is TGTGCCAGCAGCATCCCGCGAAAAATTGAAGCTTTCTTT. Amino acid sequence: CASSIPRKIEAFF.

The CDR3 spells CASSPGQGEIYGYTF. CDR3 coding DNA: TGCGCCAGCAGCCCAGGACAGGGGGAGATCTATGGCTACACCTTC. This chain connects TRBV5-1 to TRBJ1-2; 10 bases align to TRBD1. V lost 4 bases, J lost 4 bases, and 7 bases stayed unmatched. The CDR3 contains 15 residues. Germline values: CDR1 SGHRS, CDR2 YFSETQ.

This chain uses TRBV24-1 with TRBJ1-2; no reliable D call. CDR3 length equals 13 residues. The germline gives CDR1 KGHDR, CDR2 SFDVKD. V lost 0 bases and J lost 3, with 4 bases in between. CDR3 nucleotides: TGTGCCACCAGTGATTTGCGTGACTATGGCTACACCTTC. Translation gives CATSDLRDYGYTF.

The chain uses TRBV10-1 and TRBJ2-2; tentative D call: TRBD1 (7 bases). The V and J ends lost 3 bases and 6 bases respectively, with 11 bases between them. The CDR3 has 14 residues. CDR1 is WNHNN and CDR2 is SYGVQD in the germline V gene (reference sequence). The CDR3 DNA sequence: TGCGCCAGCAGTGATCTCAGGGGGGCCGGGGAGCTGTTTTTT. Translating gives CASSDLRGAGELFF.

This clone was seen only once. The CDR3 DNA follows: TGCGCCAGCAGCTGGGGACAGCCGAACACTGAAGCTTTCTTT. Its protein is CASSWGQPNTEAFF. The chain couples TRBV5-1 to TRBJ1-1, with 7 bases matching TRBD1. Trimming removed 3 bases from V and 1 base from J; junction bases left unmatched: 3. This CDR3 has 14 residues. Germline loops: CDR1 SGHRS, CDR2 YFSETQ.

The J gene is TRBJ1-3, the V gene TRBV7-9; TRBD1 agrees at 11 bases. Germline CDR1 and CDR2: SEHNR and FQNEAQ (reference sequence). This CDR3 is built from 15 residues. V lost 5 bases, J lost 6 bases, and 6 bases stayed unmatched. The CDR3 loop is CASSPGTGGKNTIYF. DNA of the CDR3: TGTGCCAGCAGCCCGGGGACAGGGGGTAAAAACACCATATATTTT.

The rearrangement links TRBV9 to TRBJ1-2; 7 bases are a match to TRBD1. The CDR3 spans 17 residues. V shed 3 bases, J shed 4 bases, and the junction held 15 bases outside the gene matches. The germline V gene has CDR1 SGDLS and CDR2 YYNGEE. CDR3 nucleotide sequence: TGTGCCAGCAGCGGCGTCCCCGTAACAGGGGCGGGCTATGGCTACACCTTC. Its translation is CASSGVPVTGAGYGYTF.